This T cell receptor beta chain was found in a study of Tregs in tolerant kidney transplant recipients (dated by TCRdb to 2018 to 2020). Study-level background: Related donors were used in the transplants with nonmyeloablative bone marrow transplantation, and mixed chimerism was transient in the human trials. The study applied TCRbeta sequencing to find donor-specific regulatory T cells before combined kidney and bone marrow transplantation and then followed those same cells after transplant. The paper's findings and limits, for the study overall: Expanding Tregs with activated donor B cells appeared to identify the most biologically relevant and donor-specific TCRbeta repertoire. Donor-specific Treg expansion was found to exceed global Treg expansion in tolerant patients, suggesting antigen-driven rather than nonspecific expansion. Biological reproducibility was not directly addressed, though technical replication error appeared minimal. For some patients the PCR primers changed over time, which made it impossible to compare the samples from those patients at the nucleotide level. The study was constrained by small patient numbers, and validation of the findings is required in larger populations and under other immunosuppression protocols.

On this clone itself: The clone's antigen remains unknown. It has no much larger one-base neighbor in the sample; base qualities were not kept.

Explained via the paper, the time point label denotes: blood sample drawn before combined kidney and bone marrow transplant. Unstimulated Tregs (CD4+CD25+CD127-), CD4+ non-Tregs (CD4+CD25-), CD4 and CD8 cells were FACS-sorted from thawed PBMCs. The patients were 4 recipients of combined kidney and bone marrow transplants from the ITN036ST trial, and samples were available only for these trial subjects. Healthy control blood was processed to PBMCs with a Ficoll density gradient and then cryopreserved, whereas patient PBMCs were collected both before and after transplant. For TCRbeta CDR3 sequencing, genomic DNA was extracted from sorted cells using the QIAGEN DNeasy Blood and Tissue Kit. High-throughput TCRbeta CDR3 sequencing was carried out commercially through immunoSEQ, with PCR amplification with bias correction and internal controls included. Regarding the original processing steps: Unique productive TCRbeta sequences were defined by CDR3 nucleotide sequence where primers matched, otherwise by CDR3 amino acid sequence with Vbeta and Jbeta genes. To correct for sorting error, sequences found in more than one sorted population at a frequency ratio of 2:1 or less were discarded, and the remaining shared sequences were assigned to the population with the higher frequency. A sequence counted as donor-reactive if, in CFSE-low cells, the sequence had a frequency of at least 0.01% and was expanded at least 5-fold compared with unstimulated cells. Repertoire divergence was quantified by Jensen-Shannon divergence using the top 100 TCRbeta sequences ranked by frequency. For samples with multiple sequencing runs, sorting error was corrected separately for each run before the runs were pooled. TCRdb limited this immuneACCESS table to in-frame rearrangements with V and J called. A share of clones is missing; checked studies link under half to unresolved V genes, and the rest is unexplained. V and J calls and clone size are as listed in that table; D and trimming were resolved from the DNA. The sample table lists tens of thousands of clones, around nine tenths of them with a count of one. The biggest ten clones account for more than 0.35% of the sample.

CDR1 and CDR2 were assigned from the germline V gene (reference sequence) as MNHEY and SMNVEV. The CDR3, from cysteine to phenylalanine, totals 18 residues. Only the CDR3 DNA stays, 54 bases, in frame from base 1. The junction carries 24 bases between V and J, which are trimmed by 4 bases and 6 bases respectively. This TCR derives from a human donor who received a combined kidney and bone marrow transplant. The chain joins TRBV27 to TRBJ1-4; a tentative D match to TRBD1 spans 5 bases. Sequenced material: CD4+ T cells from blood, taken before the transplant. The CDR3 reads CASSSALRGARFDEKLFF. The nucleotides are TGTGCCAGCAGTTCCGCGCTCCGCGGGGCGCGATTTGATGAAAAACTGTTTTTT.